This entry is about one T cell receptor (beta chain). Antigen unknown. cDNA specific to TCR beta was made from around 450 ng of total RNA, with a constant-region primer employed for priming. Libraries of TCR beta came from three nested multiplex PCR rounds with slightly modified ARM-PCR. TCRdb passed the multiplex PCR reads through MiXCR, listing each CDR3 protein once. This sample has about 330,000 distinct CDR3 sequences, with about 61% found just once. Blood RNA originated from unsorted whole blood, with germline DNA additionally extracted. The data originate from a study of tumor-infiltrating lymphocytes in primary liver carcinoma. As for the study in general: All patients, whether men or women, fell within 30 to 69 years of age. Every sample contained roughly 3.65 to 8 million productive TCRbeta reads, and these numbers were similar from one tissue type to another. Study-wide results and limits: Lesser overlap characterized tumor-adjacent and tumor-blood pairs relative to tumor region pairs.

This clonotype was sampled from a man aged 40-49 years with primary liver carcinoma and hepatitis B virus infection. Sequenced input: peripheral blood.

The CDR3 loop reads CASSPKHAYVAVRNIQYF. The CDR3 DNA reads TGTGCCAGCAGCCCCAAGCACGCCTACGTGGCCGTGAGGAACATTCAGTACTTC. The chain is built from TRBV11-2 and TRBJ2-4; D not resolved. CDR1 is SGHAT and CDR2 is FQNNGV in the germline V gene. The CDR3 extends over 18 amino acids. V was trimmed by 5 bases and J by 7 bases, leaving 27 bases between them. Using reference TRBV11-2 and TRBJ2-4 for the parts outside the CDR3, the full variable domain is EAGVAQSPRYKIIEKRQSVAFWCNPISGHATLYWYQQILGQGPKLLIQFQNNGVVDDSQLPKDRFSAERLKGVDSTLKIQPAKLEDSAVYLCASSPKHAYVAVRNIQYFGAGTRLSVL.